One T cell receptor (beta chain) is described in this entry. Authors' methods: It was from reference gene primer amplification that nucleated cell counts were estimated. Profiling relied on immunoSEQ multiplex PCR, and the TCRdb table lists in-frame clones only, not all of them. Clone size and the V and J calls come from that table; the DNA yielded D and trimming. This sample has 70,000 or so clones, with 75% to 85% found just once. The length of the CDR3 is 14 residues. CDR1 and CDR2 (germline): SGHVS, FQNEAQ. V shed 0 bases and J shed 7 bases, with 10 bases lying between them. The source of the sample is a study of blood T cell repertoires in COVID-19.

Sequenced input: peripheral blood. The source is a human donor in a cohort sampled during active COVID-19. This chain uses TRBV7-8 with TRBJ1-5, with D perhaps TRBD1 (6 bases). CDR3 amino acids: CASSLARDIQPQHF. CDR3 bases: TGTGCCAGCAGCTTAGCCCGGGACATCCAGCCCCAGCATTTT. Full variable domain (rest looked up from reference TRBV7-8 and TRBJ1-5): GAGVSQSPRYKVAKRGQDVALRCDPISGHVSLFWYQQALGQGPEFLTYFQNEAQLDKSGLPSDRFFAERPEGSVSTLKIQRTQQEDSAVYLCASSLARDIQPQHFGDGTRLSIL.